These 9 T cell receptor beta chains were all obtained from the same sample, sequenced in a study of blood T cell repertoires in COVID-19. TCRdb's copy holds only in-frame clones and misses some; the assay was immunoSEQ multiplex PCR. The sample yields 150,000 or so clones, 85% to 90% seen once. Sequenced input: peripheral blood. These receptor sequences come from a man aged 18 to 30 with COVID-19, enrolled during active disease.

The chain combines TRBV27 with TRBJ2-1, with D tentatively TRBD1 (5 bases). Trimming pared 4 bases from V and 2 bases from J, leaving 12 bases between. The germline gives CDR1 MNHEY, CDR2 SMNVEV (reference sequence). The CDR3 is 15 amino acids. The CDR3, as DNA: TGTGCCAGCAGTTCGCACTGGGGCCCCTACAATGAGCAGTTCTTC. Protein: CASSSHWGPYNEQFF.

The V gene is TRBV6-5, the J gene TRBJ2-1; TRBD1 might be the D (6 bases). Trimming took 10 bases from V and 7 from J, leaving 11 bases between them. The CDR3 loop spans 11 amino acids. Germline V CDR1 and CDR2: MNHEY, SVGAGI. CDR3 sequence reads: CATRTVNEQFF. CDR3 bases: TGTGCCACCAGGACAGTAAATGAGCAGTTCTTC.

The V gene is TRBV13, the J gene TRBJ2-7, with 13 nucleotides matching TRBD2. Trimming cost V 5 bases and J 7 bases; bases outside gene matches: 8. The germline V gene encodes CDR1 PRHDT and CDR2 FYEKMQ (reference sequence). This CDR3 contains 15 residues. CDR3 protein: CASSLAGTSGIEQYF. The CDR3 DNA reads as TGTGCCAGCAGCCTCGCCGGGACTAGCGGGATTGAGCAGTACTTC.

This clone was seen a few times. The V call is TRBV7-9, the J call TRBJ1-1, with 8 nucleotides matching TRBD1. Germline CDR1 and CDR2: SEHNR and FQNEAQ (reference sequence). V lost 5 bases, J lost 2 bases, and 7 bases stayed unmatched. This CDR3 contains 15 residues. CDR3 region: CASSPPDRENTEAFF. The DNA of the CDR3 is TGTGCCAGCAGCCCTCCGGACAGGGAAAACACTGAAGCTTTCTTT.

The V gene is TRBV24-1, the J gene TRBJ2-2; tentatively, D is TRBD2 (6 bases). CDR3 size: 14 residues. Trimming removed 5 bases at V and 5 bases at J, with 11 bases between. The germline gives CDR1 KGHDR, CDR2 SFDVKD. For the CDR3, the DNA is TGTGCCACCAGTGCGGCGGGGCGGACCGGGGAGCTGTTTTTT. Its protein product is CATSAAGRTGELFF.

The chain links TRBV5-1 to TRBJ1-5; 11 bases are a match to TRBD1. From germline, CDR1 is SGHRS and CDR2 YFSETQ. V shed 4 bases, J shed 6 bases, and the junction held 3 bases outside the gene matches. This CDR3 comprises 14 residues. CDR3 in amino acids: CASSRTGGSQPQHF. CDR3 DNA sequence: TGCGCCAGCAGCCGGACAGGGGGCAGTCAGCCCCAGCATTTT.

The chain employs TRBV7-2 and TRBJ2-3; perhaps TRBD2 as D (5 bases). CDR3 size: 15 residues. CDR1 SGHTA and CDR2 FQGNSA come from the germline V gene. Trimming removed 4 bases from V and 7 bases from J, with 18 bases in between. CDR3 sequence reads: CASSSSLADYHTQYF. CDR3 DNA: TGTGCCAGCAGCTCCTCATTAGCCGACTACCATACGCAGTATTTT.

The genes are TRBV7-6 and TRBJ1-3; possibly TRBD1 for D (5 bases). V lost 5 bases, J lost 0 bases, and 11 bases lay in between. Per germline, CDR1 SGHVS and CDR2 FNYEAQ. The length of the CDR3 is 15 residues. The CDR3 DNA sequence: TGTGCCAGCAGCCAGGGTGCCAACTCTGGAAACACCATATATTTT. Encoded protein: CASSQGANSGNTIYF.

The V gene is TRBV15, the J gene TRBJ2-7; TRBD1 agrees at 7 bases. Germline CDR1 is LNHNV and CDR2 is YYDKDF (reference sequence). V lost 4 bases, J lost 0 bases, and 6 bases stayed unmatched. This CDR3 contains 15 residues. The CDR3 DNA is TGTGCCACCAGCATTTACAGGGGACCCTCCTACGAGCAGTACTTC. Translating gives CATSIYRGPSYEQYF.